This passage covers 2 T cell receptor beta chains from one sample sequenced in a study of response to subunit inactivated influenza vaccine. TCRdb called the RT-PCR reads again in MiXCR, with one record for every CDR3 protein. The table lists hundreds of thousands of distinct CDR3 sequences, about 8% of them singletons. The specimen comprised PBMCs from blood, sampled 23 months after vaccination. The receptor source for this set is a man between 50 and 69 years old who received an inactivated influenza vaccine.

The CDR3 nucleotides are TGCGCCAGCAGCTTGGGTGGGGCTGGAGCCTACAATGAGCAGTTCTTC. It specifies CASSLGGAGAYNEQFF. The chain uses TRBV5-1 and TRBJ2-1, with a tentative D call TRBD1 (5 bases). Trimming took 0 bases from V and 2 from J, leaving 12 bases between them. Germline lookup yields CDR1 SGHRS and CDR2 YFSETQ. The CDR3 sequence is 16 residues long.

The V call is TRBV11-2, the J call TRBJ2-3, with TRBD2 as a possible D gene (5 bases). Between the trimmed V and J ends, which lost 0 bases and 0 bases, there was a span of 10 bases. CDR3 length: 16 residues. Germline CDR1 SGHAT, CDR2 FQNNGV. As DNA, the CDR3 is TGTGCCAGCAGCTTAGACCTAGCCGTTAGCACAGATACGCAGTATTTT. Amino acid sequence: CASSLDLAVSTDTQYF.